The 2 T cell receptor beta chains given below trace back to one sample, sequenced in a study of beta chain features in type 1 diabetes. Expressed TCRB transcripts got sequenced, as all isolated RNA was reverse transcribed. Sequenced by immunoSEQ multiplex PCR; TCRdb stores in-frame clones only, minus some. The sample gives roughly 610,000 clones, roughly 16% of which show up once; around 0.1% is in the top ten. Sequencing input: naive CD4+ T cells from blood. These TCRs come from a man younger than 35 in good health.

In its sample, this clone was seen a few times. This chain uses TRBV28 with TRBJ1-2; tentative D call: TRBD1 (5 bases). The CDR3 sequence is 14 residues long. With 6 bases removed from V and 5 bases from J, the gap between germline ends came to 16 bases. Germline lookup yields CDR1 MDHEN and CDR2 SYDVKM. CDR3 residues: CASSILGGIYGYTF. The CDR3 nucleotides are TGTGCCAGCAGCATCCTTGGGGGGATATATGGCTACACCTTC.

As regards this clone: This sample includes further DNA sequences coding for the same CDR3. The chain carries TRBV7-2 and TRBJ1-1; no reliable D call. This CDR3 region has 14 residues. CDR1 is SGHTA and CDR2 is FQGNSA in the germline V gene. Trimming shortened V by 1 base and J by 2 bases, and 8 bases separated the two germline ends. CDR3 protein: CASSLVYRNTEAFF. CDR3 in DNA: TGTGCCAGCAGCTTAGTGTACAGAAACACTGAAGCTTTCTTT.